The rows below give T cell receptor beta chains drawn from one sample of a study of shared clonotypes between healthy human individuals. Data came from immunoSEQ multiplex PCR; TCRdb stores just in-frame clones and leaves some out. This sample has some 1 million clones; under 80% occur once, and the top ten carry approximately 1.5%. Sample: memory CD4+ T cells sorted from blood. The receptors shown here come from a man aged 18 to 30 in good health. The CDR3 runs from the conserved cysteine through the conserved F or W. The order of the fields is V gene, D gene, J gene, clone size, CDR3 protein, CDR3 DNA. The D gene is left open where the match is weak. Only some rows state a clone size, as once, few, many or a class for expanded clones.

v_call: TRBV7-2; d_call: TRBD2; j_call: TRBJ2-7; clone_size: -; cdr3_aa: CASSRGGGGDEQYF; cdr3_nt: TGTGCCAGCAGCCGCGGGGGGGGAGGCGACGAGCAGTACTTC
v_call: TRBV2; d_call: -; j_call: TRBJ2-2; clone_size: -; cdr3_aa: CASSEGGSASGELFF; cdr3_nt: TGTGCCAGCAGTGAAGGGGGTAGCGCGTCCGGGGAGCTGTTTTTT
v_call: TRBV7-2; d_call: -; j_call: TRBJ2-7; clone_size: -; cdr3_aa: CASSLLGVGEQYF; cdr3_nt: TGTGCCAGCAGCTTACTGGGGGTGGGCGAGCAGTACTTC
v_call: TRBV6-1; d_call: -; j_call: TRBJ2-7; clone_size: -; cdr3_aa: CASSRGVIYEQYF; cdr3_nt: TGTGCCAGCAGCAGGGGAGTGATTTACGAGCAGTACTTC
v_call: TRBV18; d_call: TRBD1; j_call: TRBJ2-1; clone_size: -; cdr3_aa: CASSPPARDRVKNEQFF; cdr3_nt: TGTGCCAGCTCTCCTCCGGCCCGGGACAGGGTTAAAAATGAGCAGTTCTTC
v_call: TRBV6-1; d_call: -; j_call: TRBJ1-1; clone_size: few; cdr3_aa: CAIQRPGVMGTEAFF; cdr3_nt: TGTGCCATACAAAGACCAGGGGTGATGGGCACTGAAGCTTTCTTT
v_call: TRBV29-1; d_call: TRBD1; j_call: TRBJ1-2; clone_size: -; cdr3_aa: CSVVYDREVGGYTF; cdr3_nt: TGCAGCGTTGTTTACGACAGGGAGGTCGGCGGCTACACCTTC
v_call: TRBV11-2; d_call: -; j_call: TRBJ2-5; clone_size: -; cdr3_aa: CASSLVGTAETQYF; cdr3_nt: TGTGCCAGCAGCTTAGTGGGGACCGCCGAGACCCAGTACTTC
v_call: TRBV11-2; d_call: TRBD1; j_call: TRBJ1-2; clone_size: -; cdr3_aa: CASSLEFGWRDRASGYTF; cdr3_nt: TGTGCCAGCAGCTTAGAGTTTGGGTGGAGGGACAGGGCAAGTGGCTACACCTTC
v_call: TRBV10-3; d_call: TRBD2; j_call: TRBJ2-3; clone_size: -; cdr3_aa: CATDGGGTQYF; cdr3_nt: TGTGCCACCGACGGCGGGGGTACGCAGTATTTT
v_call: TRBV7-2; d_call: -; j_call: TRBJ2-5; clone_size: -; cdr3_aa: CASSTRLVGQETQYF; cdr3_nt: TGTGCCAGCAGCACCAGACTAGTGGGCCAAGAGACCCAGTACTTC
v_call: TRBV10-2; d_call: -; j_call: TRBJ2-7; clone_size: -; cdr3_aa: CASSRPLARGEQYF; cdr3_nt: TGCGCCAGCAGTCGCCCTCTAGCTCGGGGCGAGCAGTACTTC
v_call: TRBV5-1; d_call: TRBD1; j_call: TRBJ1-4; clone_size: -; cdr3_aa: CASSLIPGTGYEKLFF; cdr3_nt: TGCGCCAGCAGCTTAATTCCCGGGACAGGGTATGAAAAACTGTTTTTT
v_call: TRBV2; d_call: -; j_call: TRBJ2-1; clone_size: -; cdr3_aa: CASRSDSPYNEQFF; cdr3_nt: TGTGCCAGCAGATCGGACTCTCCCTACAATGAGCAGTTCTTC
v_call: TRBV5-1; d_call: TRBD2; j_call: TRBJ2-3; clone_size: -; cdr3_aa: CASSSTSGTSTDTQYF; cdr3_nt: TGCGCCAGCAGCTCTACTAGCGGGACTAGCACAGATACGCAGTATTTT
v_call: TRBV19; d_call: -; j_call: TRBJ2-1; clone_size: -; cdr3_aa: CATRQGGRSSYNEQFF; cdr3_nt: TGTGCCACCCGTCAGGGGGGCCGGAGCTCCTACAATGAGCAGTTCTTC
v_call: TRBV28; d_call: -; j_call: TRBJ2-7; clone_size: -; cdr3_aa: CASLTAVRSYEQYF; cdr3_nt: TGTGCCAGCCTAACTGCAGTACGCTCCTACGAGCAGTACTTC
v_call: TRBV18; d_call: TRBD2; j_call: TRBJ2-6; clone_size: -; cdr3_aa: CASPRGDQSSGANVLTF; cdr3_nt: TGTGCCAGCCCTCGGGGGGACCAAAGCTCTGGGGCCAACGTCCTGACTTTC
v_call: TRBV10-3; d_call: -; j_call: TRBJ1-2; clone_size: -; cdr3_aa: CAIKEDVKNYGYTF; cdr3_nt: TGTGCCATTAAGGAGGATGTTAAGAACTATGGCTACACCTTC
v_call: TRBV19; d_call: -; j_call: TRBJ1-5; clone_size: once; cdr3_aa: CASSIWGPSVQPQHF; cdr3_nt: TGTGCCAGTAGTATCTGGGGCCCCTCAGTTCAGCCCCAGCATTTT
v_call: TRBV9; d_call: -; j_call: TRBJ2-1; clone_size: -; cdr3_aa: CASSGEGDKNNEQFF; cdr3_nt: TGTGCCAGCAGCGGGGAGGGGGACAAAAACAATGAGCAGTTCTTC
v_call: TRBV5-4; d_call: TRBD1; j_call: TRBJ1-1; clone_size: -; cdr3_aa: CASSSQNRGDTEAFF; cdr3_nt: TGTGCCAGCAGCTCGCAAAACAGGGGAGACACTGAAGCTTTCTTT
v_call: TRBV5-1; d_call: TRBD1; j_call: TRBJ2-2; clone_size: -; cdr3_aa: CASSPTGPTGELFF; cdr3_nt: TGCGCCAGCAGCCCGACAGGGCCCACCGGGGAGCTGTTTTTT
v_call: TRBV14; d_call: -; j_call: TRBJ2-5; clone_size: once; cdr3_aa: CASSQDSRSGETQYF; cdr3_nt: TGTGCCAGCAGCCAAGATTCCAGGTCTGGAGAGACCCAGTACTTC
v_call: TRBV6-6; d_call: TRBD1; j_call: TRBJ2-1; clone_size: -; cdr3_aa: CASSRDSYNEQFF; cdr3_nt: TGTGCCAGCTCCCGGGACAGCTACAATGAGCAGTTCTTC
v_call: TRBV18; d_call: -; j_call: TRBJ2-5; clone_size: -; cdr3_aa: CASSPPLQETQYF; cdr3_nt: TGTGCCAGCTCACCACCCCTACAAGAGACCCAGTACTTC
v_call: TRBV30; d_call: TRBD1; j_call: TRBJ2-7; clone_size: -; cdr3_aa: CALVRKGANEQYF; cdr3_nt: TGTGCCCTTGTACGGAAGGGGGCGAACGAGCAGTACTTC
v_call: TRBV4-2; d_call: TRBD2; j_call: TRBJ2-7; clone_size: -; cdr3_aa: CASSQEWASGGPSSYEQYF; cdr3_nt: TGTGCCAGCAGCCAAGAGTGGGCTAGCGGGGGCCCCAGCTCCTACGAGCAGTACTTC
v_call: TRBV2; d_call: TRBD1; j_call: TRBJ2-7; clone_size: -; cdr3_aa: CASSSDRGPHEQYF; cdr3_nt: TGTGCCAGCAGTTCTGACAGGGGGCCCCACGAGCAGTACTTC
v_call: TRBV5-6; d_call: TRBD1; j_call: TRBJ1-5; clone_size: -; cdr3_aa: CASSLSRDRFYSNQPQHF; cdr3_nt: TGTGCCAGCAGCCTTTCCCGGGACAGGTTTTATAGCAATCAGCCCCAGCATTTT
v_call: TRBV4-1; d_call: TRBD2; j_call: TRBJ2-1; clone_size: -; cdr3_aa: CASSTRGTSGGNEQFF; cdr3_nt: TGCGCCAGCAGCACCCGCGGGACTAGCGGGGGCAATGAGCAGTTCTTC
v_call: TRBV4-1; d_call: TRBD1; j_call: TRBJ2-1; clone_size: -; cdr3_aa: CASSPGQGYRNEQFF; cdr3_nt: TGCGCCAGCAGCCCCGGACAGGGCTATCGGAATGAGCAGTTCTTC
v_call: TRBV5-4; d_call: -; j_call: TRBJ2-2; clone_size: once; cdr3_aa: CASSLAAYGANTGELFF; cdr3_nt: TGTGCCAGCAGCTTGGCAGCGTATGGGGCGAACACCGGGGAGCTGTTTTTT
v_call: TRBV27; d_call: TRBD1; j_call: TRBJ1-2; clone_size: -; cdr3_aa: CASRDGTGQTTF; cdr3_nt: TGTGCCAGCAGGGACGGGACAGGCCAGACCACCTTC
v_call: TRBV9; d_call: -; j_call: TRBJ2-2; clone_size: -; cdr3_aa: CASSVERGRSDGELFF; cdr3_nt: TGTGCCAGCAGCGTAGAGAGGGGAAGGTCGGACGGGGAGCTGTTTTTT
v_call: TRBV27; d_call: TRBD2; j_call: TRBJ2-1; clone_size: -; cdr3_aa: CASSLFYSGLAGYNEQFF; cdr3_nt: TGTGCCAGCAGTTTATTCTACTCTGGGCTAGCGGGTTACAATGAGCAGTTCTTC
v_call: TRBV4-2; d_call: -; j_call: TRBJ1-1; clone_size: -; cdr3_aa: CASSQEWTEAFF; cdr3_nt: TGTGCCAGCAGCCAAGAGTGGACTGAAGCTTTCTTT
v_call: TRBV5-6; d_call: TRBD1; j_call: TRBJ1-2; clone_size: -; cdr3_aa: CASSLAFRLTGPNYGYTF; cdr3_nt: TGTGCCAGCAGCTTGGCCTTTAGGCTGACAGGGCCTAACTATGGCTACACCTTC
v_call: TRBV28; d_call: -; j_call: TRBJ1-2; clone_size: -; cdr3_aa: CASSFRTPGAHYGYTF; cdr3_nt: TGTGCCAGCAGTTTCCGGACACCAGGGGCCCACTATGGCTACACCTTC
v_call: TRBV4-1; d_call: -; j_call: TRBJ2-3; clone_size: few; cdr3_aa: CASSQPRLYSTDTQYF; cdr3_nt: TGCGCCAGCAGCCAGCCCAGACTTTATAGCACAGATACGCAGTATTTT
v_call: TRBV5-1; d_call: -; j_call: TRBJ1-1; clone_size: once; cdr3_aa: CASSNLNGVAFF; cdr3_nt: TGCGCCAGCAGCAACCTTAACGGGGTAGCTTTCTTT
v_call: TRBV7-3; d_call: TRBD1; j_call: TRBJ2-5; clone_size: few; cdr3_aa: CASSLTGGQGETQYF; cdr3_nt: TGTGCCAGCAGCTTAACGGGAGGACAGGGAGAGACCCAGTACTTC
v_call: TRBV4-1; d_call: TRBD2; j_call: TRBJ2-3; clone_size: -; cdr3_aa: CASRRSGGQTTDTQYF; cdr3_nt: TGCGCCAGCAGGAGAAGCGGGGGGCAGACCACAGATACGCAGTATTTT
v_call: TRBV7-2; d_call: -; j_call: TRBJ2-7; clone_size: -; cdr3_aa: CASSPNLATSYEQYF; cdr3_nt: TGTGCCAGCAGCCCCAACTTAGCTACCTCCTACGAGCAGTACTTC
v_call: TRBV11-2; d_call: -; j_call: TRBJ1-2; clone_size: -; cdr3_aa: CASSLGGGYTF; cdr3_nt: TGTGCCAGCAGCTTAGGAGGGGGCTACACCTTC
v_call: TRBV5-1; d_call: TRBD1; j_call: TRBJ1-4; clone_size: -; cdr3_aa: CASSLAGQGGEKLFF; cdr3_nt: TGCGCCAGCAGCTTGGCGGGACAGGGCGGTGAAAAACTGTTTTTT
v_call: TRBV5-1; d_call: TRBD2; j_call: TRBJ2-3; clone_size: -; cdr3_aa: CASSLEVAGISTDTQYF; cdr3_nt: TGCGCCAGCAGCTTGGAGGTAGCGGGGATTAGCACAGATACGCAGTATTTT
v_call: TRBV28; d_call: TRBD2; j_call: TRBJ2-3; clone_size: -; cdr3_aa: CASSREATDTQYF; cdr3_nt: TGTGCCAGCAGCCGGGAGGCGACAGATACGCAGTATTTT
v_call: TRBV9; d_call: -; j_call: TRBJ1-1; clone_size: -; cdr3_aa: CASSVEGWAEAFF; cdr3_nt: TGTGCCAGCAGCGTAGAAGGGTGGGCTGAAGCTTTCTTT